The rows below give T cell receptor beta chains drawn from one sample of a study of identical twins. TCRdb redid the calling of the 5' RACE reads with MiXCR, one entry per CDR3 protein. The sample lists about 890,000 distinct CDR3 sequences; 10% to 15% were seen once. These same records also appear under a second study, on yellow fever vaccine responses in identical twins.

The sequenced material came from PBMCs. Receptors were obtained from a woman aged 18-35 years in good health. Each CDR3 is given with its conserved first and last residue. Each record gives: CDR3 protein, CDR3 DNA, clone size, D gene, CDR3 length, J gene, V gene. The D gene is left open where the match is weak. Clone size is given for some rows only: seen once, a few or many times, or a class if the clone is expanded.

cdr3_aa: CSARAPPRGPQYF; cdr3_nt: TGCAGTGCTAGAGCCCCCCCACGGGGCCCACAGTACTTC; clone_size: few; d_call: NA; cdr3_length: 13; j_call: TRBJ2-7; v_call: TRBV20-1
cdr3_aa: CASSSLAGGPFGELFF; cdr3_nt: TGTGCCAGCAGCAGTCTAGCGGGGGGGCCATTCGGGGAGCTGTTTTTT; clone_size: NA; d_call: TRBD2; cdr3_length: 16; j_call: TRBJ2-2; v_call: TRBV12-3/TRBV12-4
cdr3_aa: CSVEESTGRPNYGYTF; cdr3_nt: TGCAGCGTTGAAGAATCGACAGGACGCCCTAACTATGGCTACACCTTC; clone_size: few; d_call: NA; cdr3_length: 16; j_call: TRBJ1-2; v_call: TRBV29-1
cdr3_aa: CASSSGPGLASGELFF; cdr3_nt: TGTGCCAGCAGCTCTGGTCCGGGACTAGCGTCCGGGGAGCTGTTTTTT; clone_size: few; d_call: TRBD2; cdr3_length: 16; j_call: TRBJ2-2; v_call: TRBV7-8
cdr3_aa: CAISEGENTGELFF; cdr3_nt: TGTGCCATCAGTGAGGGGGAGAACACCGGGGAGCTGTTTTTT; clone_size: many; d_call: NA; cdr3_length: 14; j_call: TRBJ2-2; v_call: TRBV10-3
cdr3_aa: CASGGRYQETQYF; cdr3_nt: TGTGCCAGCGGCGGCAGGTACCAAGAGACCCAGTACTTC; clone_size: NA; d_call: NA; cdr3_length: 13; j_call: TRBJ2-5; v_call: TRBV2
cdr3_aa: CSAIRAVGNPEAFF; cdr3_nt: TGCAGTGCTATAAGGGCAGTAGGTAATCCTGAAGCTTTCTTT; clone_size: few; d_call: NA; cdr3_length: 14; j_call: TRBJ1-1; v_call: TRBV20-1
cdr3_aa: CASNGLAGVDTQYF; cdr3_nt: TGTGCCAGCAATGGACTAGCGGGGGTAGATACGCAGTATTTT; clone_size: NA; d_call: TRBD2; cdr3_length: 14; j_call: TRBJ2-3; v_call: TRBV2
cdr3_aa: CASSQSNGGASTDTQYF; cdr3_nt: TGCGCCAGCAGTCAATCGAACGGGGGTGCTAGCACAGATACGCAGTATTTT; clone_size: NA; d_call: NA; cdr3_length: 17; j_call: TRBJ2-3; v_call: TRBV23-1
cdr3_aa: CASSATGNLGTSTDTQYF; cdr3_nt: TGTGCCAGCAGTGCTACGGGGAACCTAGGGACTAGCACAGATACGCAGTATTTT; clone_size: NA; d_call: NA; cdr3_length: 18; j_call: TRBJ2-3; v_call: TRBV2
cdr3_aa: CSVEGLKSSYNEQFF; cdr3_nt: TGCAGCGTTGAGGGGCTCAAGAGCTCCTACAATGAGCAGTTCTTC; clone_size: NA; d_call: NA; cdr3_length: 15; j_call: TRBJ2-1; v_call: TRBV29-1
cdr3_aa: CASSPPVRETQYF; cdr3_nt: TGTGCCAGCTCACCACCGGTACGAGAGACCCAGTACTTC; clone_size: NA; d_call: NA; cdr3_length: 13; j_call: TRBJ2-5; v_call: TRBV18
cdr3_aa: CAIGRLARPPHLLNEQFF; cdr3_nt: TGTGCCATCGGTCGACTAGCGAGGCCCCCGCATTTGCTTAATGAGCAGTTCTTC; clone_size: few; d_call: TRBD2; cdr3_length: 18; j_call: TRBJ2-1; v_call: TRBV10-3
cdr3_aa: CASSMTSGGALKTQYF; cdr3_nt: TGTGCCAGCAGTATGACTAGCGGGGGGGCCTTGAAGACCCAGTACTTC; clone_size: many; d_call: TRBD2; cdr3_length: 16; j_call: TRBJ2-5; v_call: TRBV28
cdr3_aa: CSVAPPAGPKNIQYF; cdr3_nt: TGCAGCGTTGCCCCCCCGGCAGGGCCCAAAAACATTCAGTACTTC; clone_size: many; d_call: NA; cdr3_length: 15; j_call: TRBJ2-4; v_call: TRBV29-1
cdr3_aa: CASSQGTRWREDVGELFF; cdr3_nt: TGCGCCAGCAGCCAAGGGACGCGGTGGCGGGAGGATGTCGGGGAGCTGTTTTTT; clone_size: NA; d_call: TRBD2; cdr3_length: 18; j_call: TRBJ2-2; v_call: TRBV4-1
cdr3_aa: CASSSPYPLNTEAFF; cdr3_nt: TGTGCCAGCAGCTCGCCCTATCCCTTGAACACTGAAGCTTTCTTT; clone_size: NA; d_call: NA; cdr3_length: 15; j_call: TRBJ1-1; v_call: TRBV7-9
cdr3_aa: CASSLAWSTGTEAFF; cdr3_nt: TGTGCCAGCAGCTTAGCCTGGTCTACCGGCACTGAAGCTTTCTTT; clone_size: NA; d_call: NA; cdr3_length: 15; j_call: TRBJ1-1; v_call: TRBV11-3
cdr3_aa: CASSLSLGTSNTQYF; cdr3_nt: TGTGCCAGCAGTCTTAGTTTGGGGACTAGCAATACGCAGTATTTT; clone_size: few; d_call: TRBD2; cdr3_length: 15; j_call: TRBJ2-3; v_call: TRBV7-3
cdr3_aa: CASSRENQPQHF; cdr3_nt: TGTGCCAGCAGTAGGGAAAATCAGCCCCAGCATTTT; clone_size: NA; d_call: NA; cdr3_length: 12; j_call: TRBJ1-5; v_call: TRBV12-3/TRBV12-4
cdr3_aa: CASSPAPAFPYEQYF; cdr3_nt: TGTGCCAGCAGCCCCGCACCCGCATTCCCCTACGAGCAGTACTTC; clone_size: NA; d_call: NA; cdr3_length: 15; j_call: TRBJ2-7; v_call: TRBV6-1
cdr3_aa: CATSDIGTGWNTGELFF; cdr3_nt: TGTGCCACCAGTGACATTGGGACAGGGTGGAACACCGGGGAGCTGTTTTTT; clone_size: NA; d_call: TRBD1; cdr3_length: 17; j_call: TRBJ2-2; v_call: TRBV24-1
cdr3_aa: CSVQTSGSSYNEQFF; cdr3_nt: TGCAGCGTTCAGACTAGCGGTAGCTCCTACAATGAGCAGTTCTTC; clone_size: NA; d_call: TRBD2; cdr3_length: 15; j_call: TRBJ2-1; v_call: TRBV29-1
cdr3_aa: CASSIAPGLAGGPGELFF; cdr3_nt: TGTGCCAGTAGTATAGCCCCCGGTTTAGCGGGGGGACCCGGGGAGCTGTTTTTT; clone_size: few; d_call: TRBD2; cdr3_length: 18; j_call: TRBJ2-2; v_call: TRBV19